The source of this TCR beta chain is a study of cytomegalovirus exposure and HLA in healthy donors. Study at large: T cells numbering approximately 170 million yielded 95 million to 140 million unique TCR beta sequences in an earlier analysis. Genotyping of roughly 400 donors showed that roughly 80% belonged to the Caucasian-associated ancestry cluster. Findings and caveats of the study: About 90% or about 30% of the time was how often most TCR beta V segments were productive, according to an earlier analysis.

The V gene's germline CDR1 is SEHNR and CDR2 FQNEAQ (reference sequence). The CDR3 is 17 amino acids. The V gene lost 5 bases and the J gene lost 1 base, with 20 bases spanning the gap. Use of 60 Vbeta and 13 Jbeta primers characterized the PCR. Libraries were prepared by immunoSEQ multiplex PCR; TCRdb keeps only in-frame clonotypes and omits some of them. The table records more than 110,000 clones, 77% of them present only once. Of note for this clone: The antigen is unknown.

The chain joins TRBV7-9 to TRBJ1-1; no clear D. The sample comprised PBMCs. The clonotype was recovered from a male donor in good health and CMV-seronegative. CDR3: CASSQAVGLQTNTEAFF. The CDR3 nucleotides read TGTGCCAGCAGCCAAGCGGTGGGGTTACAGACGAACACTGAAGCTTTCTTT. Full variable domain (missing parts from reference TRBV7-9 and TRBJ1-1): DTGVSQNPRHKITKRGQNVTFRCDPISEHNRLYWYRQTLGQGPEFLTYFQNEAQLEKSRLLSDRFSAERPKGSFSTLEIQRTEQGDSAMYLCASSQAVGLQTNTEAFFGQGTRLTVV.